This entry lists 12 T cell receptor beta chains sequenced from one sample in a study of T cell responses to AZD1222 COVID-19 vaccine. Libraries were prepared by immunoSEQ multiplex PCR; TCRdb keeps only in-frame clonotypes and omits some of them. Of some 130,000 clones listed, 89% are singletons. The source was peripheral blood, collected 28 days after the second AZD1222 dose. The receptor set was obtained from an adult who received the AZD1222 COVID-19 vaccine.

The CDR3 here is CASSDRDRNQPQHF. CDR3 sequence (DNA): TGTGCCAGCAGTGACCGGGACAGAAATCAGCCCCAGCATTTT. This rearrangement joins TRBV2 to TRBJ1-5, with 7 bases fitting TRBD1. V lost 3 bases to trimming and J lost 4 bases; unmatched junction nucleotides: 3. Germline CDR1 and CDR2: SNHLY and FYNNEI. The CDR3 is made up of 14 amino acids.

The rearrangement joins TRBV7-2 to TRBJ1-2; possibly TRBD1 for D (5 bases). Germline CDR1 is SGHTA and CDR2 is FQGNSA. The V and J ends lost 2 bases and 8 bases respectively, with 18 bases between them. The CDR3 consists of 15 residues. This CDR3 is CASSLRGTPPGGYTF. The CDR3 coding sequence is TGTGCCAGCAGCTTACGGGGGACTCCACCGGGGGGCTACACCTTC.

The chain uses TRBV5-5 and TRBJ1-4; 7 bases match TRBD1. The CDR3 length is 14 residues. Losses at the gene ends were 5 bases for V and 2 bases for J; bases not matched to a gene: 3. Germline V gene lookup returns CDR1 SGHKS and CDR2 YYEKEE (reference sequence). CDR3 in amino acids: CASRVTGTNEKLFF. The CDR3 DNA reads as TGTGCCAGCAGGGTGACAGGGACTAATGAAAAACTGTTTTTT.

The DNA of the CDR3 is TGTGCCAGCAGCTCGGGGACTAGCGGTTACAATGAGCAGTTCTTC. Protein: CASSSGTSGYNEQFF. This chain uses TRBV11-3 with TRBJ2-1; the match to TRBD2 covers 11 bases. The CDR3 covers 15 residues. Per germline, CDR1 SGHNT and CDR2 YENEEA. The J segment lost 4 bases and the V segment lost 4 bases, leaving 3 bases of the junction unmatched.

CDR3 coding DNA: TGCGCCAGCAGCCAACGGGGACTAGCGGGTAAAGAGACCCAGTACTTC. Translated, it gives CASSQRGLAGKETQYF. The genes are TRBV4-1 and TRBJ2-5, with TRBD2 identical over 12 bases. The V segment lost 2 bases and the J segment 3 bases; nucleotides outside the gene matches: 4. The CDR3 length is 16 residues. The germline V gene encodes CDR1 MGHRA and CDR2 YSYEKL.

The V gene is TRBV2, the J gene TRBJ1-3; D is unresolved. Trimming shortened V by 6 bases and J by 1 base, and 4 bases separated the two germline ends. The CDR3 has 12 amino acids. Germline V lookup: CDR1 SNHLY, CDR2 FYNNEI. CDR3 sequence (DNA): TGTGCCAGCAGGGGGTCTGGAAACACCATATATTTT. Translated, it gives CASRGSGNTIYF.

This clone appeared once. This chain joins TRBV18 and TRBJ1-2; D is ambiguous. Germline V gene lookup returns CDR1 KGHSH and CDR2 LQKENI. This CDR3 is built from 14 residues. V was pared by 6 bases and J by 6 bases, with 17 bases between. The CDR3 sequence: CASSEVSGTNGYTF. CDR3 nucleotide sequence: TGTGCCAGCTCCGAGGTGTCGGGAACGAATGGCTACACCTTC.

The V call is TRBV5-1, the J call TRBJ1-1; 8 bases are a match to TRBD1. From germline, CDR1 is SGHRS and CDR2 YFSETQ. With 4 bases clipped from V and 4 bases from J, the junction kept 6 bases outside the gene matches. The CDR3 totals 14 residues. CDR3 DNA: TGCGCCAGCAGCCCCAGGGGGCAGGGCACTGAAGCTTTCTTT. Its protein product is CASSPRGQGTEAFF.

This rearrangement joins TRBV3-1 (or the pseudogene TRBV3-2) to TRBJ1-1; no firm D call. The CDR3 covers 14 residues. V was pared by 2 bases and J by 2 bases, with 9 bases between. The germline gives CDR1 LGHDT, CDR2 YNNKEL (reference sequence). This CDR3 reads CASSQRASNTEAFF. The CDR3 DNA is TGTGCCAGCAGCCAAAGGGCCAGTAACACTGAAGCTTTCTTT.

This chain joins TRBV11-2 and TRBJ1-6; tentative D call: TRBD1 (6 bases). Trimming removed 4 bases from V and 5 bases from J, with 12 bases in between. There are 15 residues in the CDR3. Germline CDR1 is SGHAT and CDR2 is FQNNGV. The CDR3 bases are TGTGCCAGCAGCTCCGGGACACTAAATAATTCACCCCTCCACTTT. It translates to CASSSGTLNNSPLHF.

CDR3 region: CATSRVGIGGGNIQYF. The DNA of the CDR3 is TGTGCCACCAGCAGAGTAGGGATCGGTGGGGGGAACATTCAGTACTTC. This rearrangement joins TRBV15 to TRBJ2-4; perhaps TRBD2 as D (6 bases). The V and J ends lost 1 base and 7 bases respectively, with 17 bases between them. Germline V gene data show CDR1 as LNHNV and CDR2 as YYDKDF (reference sequence). The CDR3 extends over 16 amino acids.

The CDR3 region has the DNA TGCAGCATCCGGCGGGAGGGGGCGCGTGGCTACACCTTC. Translating it yields CSIRREGARGYTF. The V gene is TRBV29-1, the J gene TRBJ1-2; 7 nucleotides align to TRBD1. The CDR3 is made up of 13 amino acids. After removal of 8 bases from V and 7 bases from J, the junction contained 13 bases not matched to a gene. CDR1 SQVTM and CDR2 ANQGSEA come from the germline V gene.